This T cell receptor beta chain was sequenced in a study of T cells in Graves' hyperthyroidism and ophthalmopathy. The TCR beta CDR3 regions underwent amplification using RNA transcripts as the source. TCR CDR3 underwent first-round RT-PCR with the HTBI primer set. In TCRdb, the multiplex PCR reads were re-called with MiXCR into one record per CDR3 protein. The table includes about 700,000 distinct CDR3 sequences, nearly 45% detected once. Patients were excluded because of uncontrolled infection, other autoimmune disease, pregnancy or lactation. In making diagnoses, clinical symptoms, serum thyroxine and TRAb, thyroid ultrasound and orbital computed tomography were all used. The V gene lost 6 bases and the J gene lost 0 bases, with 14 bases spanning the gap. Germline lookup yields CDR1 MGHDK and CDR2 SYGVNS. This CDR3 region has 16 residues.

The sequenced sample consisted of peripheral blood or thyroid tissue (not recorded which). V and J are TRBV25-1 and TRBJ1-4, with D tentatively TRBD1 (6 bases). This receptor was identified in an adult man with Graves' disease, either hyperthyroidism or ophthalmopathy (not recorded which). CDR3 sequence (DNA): TGTGCCAGCAGCCTCCTGGACAGTGCAACTAATGAAAAACTGTTTTTT. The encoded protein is CASSLLDSATNEKLFF.